Below are 21 T cell receptor beta chains sequenced from a single sample in a study of blood T cell repertoires in COVID-19. Clones were read by immunoSEQ multiplex PCR, and TCRdb kept only the in-frame ones, dropping some. This sample has about 78,000 clones, with 90% found just once. The sequencing input was peripheral blood. Receptors originate from a woman between 45 and 65 years old in a cohort sampled during active COVID-19.

This chain's CDR3 is CASSPLSGSSYNEQFF. The CDR3 nucleotides are TGTGCCAGCAGCCCCTTGTCGGGAAGCTCCTACAATGAGCAGTTCTTC. The J gene is TRBJ2-1, the V gene TRBV7-6, with a weak D call TRBD2 (5 bases). Trimming shortened V by 5 bases and J by 0 bases, and 14 bases separated the two germline ends. The germline gives CDR1 SGHVS, CDR2 FNYEAQ. This CDR3 is 16 amino acids long.

This chain uses TRBV19 with TRBJ1-5; possibly TRBD1 for D (5 bases). Germline CDR1 is LNHDA and CDR2 is SQIVND (reference sequence). The CDR3 covers 16 residues. V was cut by 11 bases and J by 0 bases, with 20 bases left in between. CDR3 in amino acids: CASDGGGSYSNQPQHF. The CDR3 coding sequence is TGTGCCTCAGACGGGGGGGGTTCCTATAGCAATCAGCCCCAGCATTTT. Based on the CDR3 plus reference TRBV19 and TRBJ1-5, the full variable domain is DGGITQSPKYLFRKEGQNVTLSCEQNLNHDAMYWYRQDPGQGLRLIYYSQIVNDFQKGDIAEGYSVSREKKESFPLTVTSAQKNPTAFYLCASDGGGSYSNQPQHFGDGTRLSIL.

The DNA for the CDR3 is TGTGCCAGCAGCGTCTCGATCGGGACTAGCGGGAGTAATGAGCAGTTCTTC. Protein: CASSVSIGTSGSNEQFF. The V and J genes are TRBV9 and TRBJ2-1; 14 bases agree with TRBD2. Germline CDR1 SGDLS, CDR2 YYNGEE. J lost 7 bases, V lost 2 bases, and 8 bases had no gene match. The CDR3 sequence is 17 residues long.

The chain joins TRBV9 to TRBJ2-1; the match to TRBD2 covers 7 bases. The CDR3 runs 17 residues. The trim removed 4 bases at V and 2 bases at J, leaving 12 bases unmatched. Germline values: CDR1 SGDLS, CDR2 YYNGEE. This CDR3 is CASSLTRLAGTYNEQFF. DNA for the CDR3: TGTGCCAGCAGCCTAACTCGACTAGCTGGGACCTACAATGAGCAGTTCTTC.

The V and J genes are TRBV18 and TRBJ2-7, with 8 bases fitting TRBD2. The CDR3 totals 17 residues. CDR1 and CDR2 from the germline V gene are KGHSH and LQKENI. Germline trimming cut 3 bases from V and 7 bases from J; bases unmatched to any gene: 17. The CDR3 DNA is TGTGCCAGCTCACCCCCGAGTCGAGGAGCGGGAGAGGCTGAGCAGTACTTC. The encoded protein is CASSPPSRGAGEAEQYF.

V usage is TRBV10-3 and J usage is TRBJ1-1, with TRBD1 matching 8 bases. The CDR3 has 13 residues. V shed 6 bases and J 1 base; nucleotides not matched to a gene: 1. Germline V gives CDR1 ENHRY, CDR2 SYGVKD. In DNA form, the CDR3 reads TGTGCCATCAGAGGACAGGGGAACACTGAAGCTTTCTTT. It specifies CAIRGQGNTEAFF.

The chain combines TRBV6-5 with TRBJ2-7; a possible D gene is TRBD1 (5 bases). Looked up from germline, CDR1 is MNHEY and CDR2 is SVGAGI. CDR3 size: 13 residues. V lost 5 bases and J 4 bases, leaving 12 bases between the germline ends. CDR3 sequence reads: CASSRGTLYEQYF. CDR3 bases: TGTGCCAGCAGTAGGGGCACACTTTACGAGCAGTACTTC.

This sequence joins TRBV11-2 and TRBJ1-6, with 8 bases lining up with TRBD1. V trimming: 6 bases; J trimming: 3 bases; junction bases outside the gene matches: 4. The CDR3 covers 15 residues. Germline V gives CDR1 SGHAT, CDR2 FQNNGV. This CDR3 reads CASSGQGGYNSPLHF. For the CDR3, the DNA is TGTGCCAGCAGTGGACAGGGCGGCTATAATTCACCCCTCCACTTT.

The genes are TRBV4-1 and TRBJ2-3; 8 bases are shared with TRBD2. The length of the CDR3 is 15 residues. Germline CDR1 is MGHRA and CDR2 is YSYEKL. V lost 6 bases, J lost 2 bases, and 7 bases stayed unmatched. The CDR3 is CASRKTGRDTDTQYF. Here the CDR3 DNA reads TGCGCCAGCAGAAAAACCGGGAGGGACACAGATACGCAGTATTTT.

The chain recombines TRBV27 with TRBJ1-2; 8 nucleotides line up with TRBD1. Germline loops: CDR1 MNHEY, CDR2 SMNVEV (reference sequence). Germline trimming cut 3 bases from V and 6 bases from J; bases unmatched to any gene: 6. The CDR3 totals 14 residues. CDR3 residues: CASSLRQGANGYTF. As DNA, the CDR3 is TGTGCCAGCAGTTTGAGGCAGGGGGCAAATGGCTACACCTTC.

This clone was observed a few times. V usage is TRBV14 and J usage is TRBJ2-7, with TRBD2 matching 9 bases. The ends lost 0 bases at V and 3 bases at J; junction bases unmatched: 3. CDR3 length equals 15 residues. CDR1 SGHDN and CDR2 FVKESK come from the germline V gene. The CDR3: CASSQDSGRSYEQYF. CDR3 nucleotide sequence: TGTGCCAGCAGCCAAGATAGCGGGAGAAGCTACGAGCAGTACTTC.

This rearrangement joins TRBV3-1 (or the pseudogene TRBV3-2) to TRBJ2-7, with D maybe TRBD2 (5 bases). The ends were cut back, 0 bases at V and 2 bases at J, with 8 bases in the middle. The V gene's germline CDR1 is LGHDT and CDR2 YNNKEL (reference sequence). The CDR3 loop spans 14 amino acids. The CDR3 reads CASSQDPGTYEQYF. CDR3 in DNA: TGTGCCAGCAGCCAAGATCCGGGGACCTACGAGCAGTACTTC.

The genes are TRBV6-5 and TRBJ2-2; 8 nucleotides agree with TRBD2. This CDR3 contains 15 residues. V lost 7 bases and J lost 4; bases outside the gene matches: 8. The germline gives CDR1 MNHEY, CDR2 SVGAGI. CDR3 bases: TGTGCCAGCAATCTTCACGGGAGGGCCACCGGGGAGCTGTTTTTT. It yields the protein CASNLHGRATGELFF.

The V gene is TRBV5-1, the J gene TRBJ1-1, with a tentative D call TRBD1 (6 bases). The CDR3 has 14 residues. The germline CDR1 and CDR2 sequences are SGHRS and YFSETQ. V lost 0 bases and J lost 1, with 7 bases in between. As DNA, the CDR3 is TGCGCCAGCAGCTTGGGAGGGGGGAACACTGAAGCTTTCTTT. It yields the protein CASSLGGGNTEAFF.

J is TRBJ1-1 and V is TRBV10-3; 7 nucleotides match TRBD1. This CDR3 has 14 amino acids. Looked up from germline, CDR1 is ENHRY and CDR2 is SYGVKD. V shed 7 bases and J 1 base; nucleotides not matched to a gene: 6. CDR3 bases: TGTGCCATCAATTCCCAGGGGGGGAACACTGAAGCTTTCTTT. It specifies CAINSQGGNTEAFF.

The CDR3 reads CASSGDLGGYQETQYF. The CDR3 bases are TGTGCCAGCAGCGGGGACCTGGGGGGGTACCAAGAGACCCAGTACTTC. The chain has TRBV5-4 and TRBJ2-5; 7 nucleotides align to TRBD2. The V gene end was trimmed by 4 bases and the J gene end by 0 bases; junction bases not matched to a gene: 9. Germline V gene data show CDR1 as SGHNT and CDR2 as YYREEE (reference sequence). This CDR3 contains 16 residues.

This chain links TRBV2 with TRBJ2-3, with TRBD1 as a possible D gene (6 bases). Germline V lookup: CDR1 SNHLY, CDR2 FYNNEI. This CDR3 comprises 17 residues. The ends were cut back, 2 bases at V and 0 bases at J, with 15 bases in the middle. The DNA for the CDR3 is TGTGCCAGCAGTGAATGGGGGCTGGCCCCTAGCACAGATACGCAGTATTTT. This gives the protein CASSEWGLAPSTDTQYF.

This CDR3 is CASSPKGLAGAREQFF. The CDR3, as DNA: TGTGCCAGCAGCCCAAAGGGACTAGCGGGAGCGAGGGAGCAGTTCTTC. This chain links TRBV27 with TRBJ2-1; 14 bases line up with TRBD2. CDR1 is MNHEY, CDR2 SMNVEV, per germline (reference sequence). The CDR3 runs to 16 residues. Trimming removed 6 bases from V and 10 bases from J; junction bases left unmatched: 11.

The rearrangement uses TRBV11-2 and TRBJ1-2, with D possibly matching TRBD1 (6 bases). Trimming shortened V by 0 bases and J by 5 bases, and 13 bases separated the two germline ends. The germline CDR1 and CDR2 sequences are SGHAT and FQNNGV. The CDR3 contains 15 residues. The DNA of the CDR3 is TGTGCCAGCAGCTTAGAGGTCGTAGGGGGTTATGGCTACACCTTC. Protein sequence: CASSLEVVGGYGYTF.

This clone occurred once. This CDR3 reads CASSRQGLASETQYF. CDR3 in DNA: TGTGCCAGCAGCCGGCAAGGACTAGCGAGCGAGACCCAGTACTTC. The gene calls are TRBV13 and TRBJ2-5; TRBD2 matches at 9 bases. Germline V CDR1 and CDR2: PRHDT, FYEKMQ (reference sequence). CDR3 length: 15 amino acids. After removal of 5 bases from V and 5 bases from J, the junction contained 9 bases not matched to a gene.

The rearrangement uses TRBV3-1 (or the pseudogene TRBV3-2) and TRBJ2-1; TRBD2 matches at 7 bases. The trim removed 3 bases at V and 12 bases at J, leaving 5 bases unmatched. Germline-derived CDR1 and CDR2 are LGHDT and YNNKEL (reference sequence). CDR3 length equals 12 residues. The CDR3 protein is CASSQGGSGQFF. CDR3 bases: TGTGCCAGCAGCCAGGGGGGGTCTGGGCAGTTCTTC.